This TCR beta chain was retrieved from a study of vaccination effects on CD4 cells after COVID-19. CD4+ T cells specific for antigen were expanded with viral peptide pools by the ViraFEST assay before sequencing. Investigators separated out CD4+ T cells once around nine days of culture had passed. Among the vaccine recipients, none had a prior SARS-CoV-2 infection, and nucleocapsid antibodies were negative. On both days 3 and 7, half of the culture medium was replaced with IL-2 medium. To note about this clone: Its antigen is still unknown.

Germline values: CDR1 LGHDT, CDR2 YNNKEL (reference sequence). The CDR3 runs to 14 residues. V was trimmed by 7 bases and J by 3 bases, leaving 16 bases between them. This table comes from immunoSEQ multiplex PCR, and its TCRdb copy is limited to in-frame clones, with some not included. This table holds tens of thousands of clones, roughly 80% found once. The rearrangement links TRBV3-1 (or the pseudogene TRBV3-2) to TRBJ2-7; D unresolved. The source was CD4+ T cells from PBMCs cultured with HCoV-NL63 spike peptides, collected before COVID-19 vaccination. The origin of this receptor is a human donor who received a COVID-19 vaccine. The CDR3, as DNA: TGTGCCAGCACCCCTAACTCCCGTCGCTACGAGCAGTACTTC. Protein: CASTPNSRRYEQYF.